This T cell receptor beta chain comes out of a study of T-cell memory formation after mild COVID-19 (dated by TCRdb to 2020 to 2022). A note on the overall study: TCR sequence clusters from the two donors were found to be largely donor specific. The cohort comprised two young, previously healthy adult volunteers, one female and one male. In two donors, T-cell clones that expanded and contracted after mild COVID-19 were followed by sequencing TCRalpha and TCRbeta repertoires longitudinally.

These reads were obtained on an Illumina NovaSeq 6000. cDNA libraries for TCRalpha and TCRbeta were prepared by 5'RACE using constant-segment primers, with sample barcodes and unique molecular identifiers added. Trizol reagent was used to extract RNA from every sample. Amplification of the libraries took two PCR steps, and the second step added a second sample barcode plus Illumina TruSeq adapters. The libraries were sequenced on an Illumina NovaSeq using 2 x 150 bp paired-end reads. On the study's bioinformatics: The reads were demultiplexed and collapsed into UMI-guided consensus sequences using migec v1.2.7. Using mixcr v2.1.11, UMI consensuses were aligned to TRA and TRB V and J templates and then assembled into clonotypes. A clonotype was counted as expanded or contracted only if both edgeR and NoisET called the change significant, with noise models trained on biological replicates. For edgeR calls, the thresholds were a false discovery rate-adjusted p below 0.01 and a log2 fold-change of 1. As an exploratory analysis of dynamics, PCA with hierarchical clustering was applied to max-normalized trajectories of the 1000 most abundant clonotypes. Separately sequenced CD4+ and CD8+ repertoires were used to assign the CD4 or CD8 phenotype of responding clones. In-frame beta chains were kept once TCRdb had trimmed the public reads at Q25 with fastp and called clones with MiXCR. Each entry merges the rows of one CDR3 protein and shows their most common DNA and genes. The V and J calls come from TCRdb's annotation, not from the publication. Across this sample there are roughly 410,000 distinct CDR3 sequences, with 20% to 30% seen only once. The ten largest clones represent around 8.1% of the sample.

For CDR1 and CDR2, the germline V gene lists MNHEY and SVGEGT. V and J are trimmed by 4 bases and 1 base, and the gene matches miss 4 bases of the junction. Measured from the cysteine to the phenylalanine, the CDR3 is 14 residues long. The entry retains the CDR3 DNA only, 42 bases that are in frame from base 1. General findings and caveats noted by the study authors: Clones that contracted from day 15 to 85 showed balanced CD4/CD8 phenotypes, whereas a second wave of clones that expanded from day 15 to 37 leaned towards CD4+. Some responding clones were detected in pre-infection memory, suggesting pre-existing cross-reactive memory T cells joined the SARS-CoV-2 response. Whether the second-wave clones peaking on day 37 were SARS-CoV-2 specific was not confirmed. The study covered only a couple of mild cases, and larger cohorts including severe cases with pre-infection samples were considered necessary. Contracting CD4+ clones were found mainly in CM and EM memory subsets, while CD8+ clones were enriched in EMRA.

In this sample, this clonotype turned up a few times. Its antigen has not been determined. Base qualities are not recorded, but no much larger clone differs from it by a single base. Ficoll-Paque density gradient centrifugation was the method used to isolate PBMCs. The chain is made from TRBV6-2 or TRBV6-3 and TRBJ2-7; 7 bases in the middle match TRBD2. The sample consisted of PBMCs or a T cell subset sorted from them (not recorded which). This receptor was obtained from an adult woman who had mild COVID-19 (a few samples of this study predate the infection). The sample titles of this study are shuffled in the database, so cell type and time point are left out; the donor was told from shared clones. Read as DNA, the sequence is TGTGCCAGCAGTTTACTAGCGCTTTCCTACGAGCAGTACTTC. Its amino acids are CASSLLALSYEQYF.